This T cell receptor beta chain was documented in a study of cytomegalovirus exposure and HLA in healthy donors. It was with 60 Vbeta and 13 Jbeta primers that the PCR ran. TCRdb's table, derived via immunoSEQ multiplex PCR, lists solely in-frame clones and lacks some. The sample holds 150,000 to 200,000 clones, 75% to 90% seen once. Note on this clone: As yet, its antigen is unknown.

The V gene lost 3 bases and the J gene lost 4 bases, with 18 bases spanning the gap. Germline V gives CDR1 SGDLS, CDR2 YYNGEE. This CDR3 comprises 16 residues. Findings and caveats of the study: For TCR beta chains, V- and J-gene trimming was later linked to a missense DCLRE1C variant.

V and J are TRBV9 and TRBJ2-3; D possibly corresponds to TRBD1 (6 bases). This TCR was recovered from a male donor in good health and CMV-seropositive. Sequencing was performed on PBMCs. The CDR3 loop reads CASSAPRGSPSDTQYF. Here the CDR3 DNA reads TGTGCCAGCAGCGCCCCTAGGGGGAGTCCCTCAGATACGCAGTATTTT.